One sample yielded the 27 T cell receptor beta chains listed below, sequenced in a study of T cells in women clearing cervical HPV infection. Sequencing used immunoSEQ multiplex PCR; TCRdb keeps in-frame clones, though not all of them. The table lists some 20,000 clones. The sequenced sample consisted of blood buffy coat. These receptors all stem from a woman aged 18-69 years with a cervical HPV16 infection that either progressed to CIN3+ or cleared (not recorded which).

A word on this clone: The sequenced fragment ends 3 residues before the CDR3 boundary, so the rest is inferred from the germline J gene. The chain joins TRBV10-2 to TRBJ2-7, with TRBD1 matching 9 bases. This CDR3 has 15 amino acids. Germline CDR1 and CDR2: WSHSY and SAAADI. V shed 3 bases and J 2 bases; nucleotides not matched to a gene: 5. CDR3 DNA (partial): TGCGCCAGCAGTGATGCCGGGACAGGGACCTACGAG. This gives the protein CASSDAGTGTYE. The whole CDR3 region reads CASSDAGTGTYEQYF.

As to this clone: Coverage ceases 3 residues before the CDR3 finishes, and the germline J gene fills in the end. The V and J genes are TRBV19 and TRBJ2-5, with 12 bases matching TRBD2. From germline, CDR1 is LNHDA and CDR2 SQIVND (reference sequence). This CDR3 region has 16 residues. V was pared by 0 bases and J by 4 bases, with 3 bases of the junction left unmatched. CDR3 DNA, as far as it was read: TGTGCCAGTAGTATAGATCTAGCGGGAGGGTCAGAGACC. Translated, it gives CASSIDLAGGSET. The CDR3 in full is CASSIDLAGGSETQYF.

About this clone itself: The observed sequence ends 3 residues before the CDR3 terminus, with the missing tail filled in from the germline J gene. This chain joins TRBV5-1 and TRBJ2-3; TRBD2 aligns across 7 bases. V shed 4 bases, J shed 0 bases, and the junction held 5 bases outside the gene matches. The germline V gene encodes CDR1 SGHRS and CDR2 YFSETQ. The CDR3 length is 15 residues. The sequenced CDR3 bases are TGCGCCAGCAGCCGGATTAGCGGGAGCACAGATACG. Residues: CASSRISGSTDT. The whole CDR3 protein is CASSRISGSTDTQYF.

This clone shows up as medium-sized by frequency. With the read ending 3 residues before the CDR3 end, the germline J gene is used to fill in that end. The chain recombines TRBV29-1 with TRBJ2-3; 10 bases match TRBD1. CDR3 size: 14 residues. The V gene end was trimmed by 7 bases and the J gene end by 0 bases; junction bases not matched to a gene: 4. Per germline, CDR1 SQVTM and CDR2 ANQGSEA. The CDR3 is CSAEGQGSTDTQYF. CDR3 DNA (partial): TGCAGCGCTGAGGGACAGGGGAGCACAGATACG.

Comments on this clone: Read sequence stops 3 residues before the CDR3 end, and the germline J gene provides the missing end. V and J are TRBV20-1 and TRBJ2-7; 8 bases match TRBD1. The CDR3 extends over 13 amino acids. Germline CDR1 is DFQATT and CDR2 is SNEGSKA (reference sequence). Germline trimming cut 2 bases from V and 3 bases from J; bases unmatched to any gene: 3. Here the CDR3 reads CSARSTGVYEQYF. The part of the CDR3 DNA that was read is TGCAGTGCTAGATCGACAGGGGTCTACGAG.

On this clone itself: Coverage ceases 3 residues before the CDR3 finishes, and the germline J gene fills in the end. The rearrangement links TRBV7-8 to TRBJ2-3, with 8 bases identical to TRBD2. The CDR3 spans 15 residues. CDR1 is SGHVS, CDR2 FQNEAQ, per germline. Germline trimming cut 5 bases from V and 7 bases from J; bases unmatched to any gene: 11. The part of the CDR3 DNA that was read is TGTGCCAGCAGCCCCCTCAGCGGGAGTATGAATACG. Protein: CASSPLSGSMNT. The full-length CDR3 reads as CASSPLSGSMNTQYF.

With regard to this clone: The read finishes 3 residues shy of the CDR3 end, and the germline J gene is used to complete it. This sequence joins TRBV6-1 and TRBJ1-2, with a possible D match to TRBD1 (5 bases). Germline CDR1 reads MNHNS; CDR2 reads SASEGT. Trimming removed 0 bases from V and 5 bases from J, with 13 bases in between. CDR3 length: 15 residues. The CDR3 loop reads CASSEALEGMYGYTF. The CDR3 bases that were read are TGTGCCAGCAGTGAAGCCTTGGAGGGGATGTATGGC.

About this clone itself: The read falls 3 residues short of the CDR3 end, and the missing part is taken from the germline J gene. The gene calls are TRBV5-1 and TRBJ1-1; D not certain. The length of the CDR3 is 14 residues. V was shortened by 2 bases and J by 3 bases, with 11 bases between the two germline ends. Germline values: CDR1 SGHRS, CDR2 YFSETQ. The CDR3 sequence: CASSFRAGYTEAFF. The sequenced part of the CDR3 DNA is TGCGCCAGCAGCTTTAGAGCGGGTTACACTGAA. Drawing the rest from reference TRBV5-1 and TRBJ1-1, the complete variable domain is KAGVTQTPRYLIKTRGQQVTLSCSPISGHRSVSWYQQTPGQGLQFLFEYFSETQRNKGNFPGRFSGRQFSNSRSEMNVSTLELGDSALYLCASSFRAGYTEAFFGQGTRLTVV.

As concerns this clone: The read finishes 3 residues shy of the CDR3 end, and the germline J gene is used to complete it. The chain has TRBV5-1 and TRBJ2-1, with TRBD2 identical over 8 bases. Germline V gene sequence: CDR1 SGHRS, CDR2 YFSETQ. Germline trimming cut 2 bases from V and 8 bases from J; bases unmatched to any gene: 3. The CDR3 has 13 amino acids. Incomplete CDR3 DNA: TGCGCCAGCAGCTTCACGGGAGGGGATGAG. Its translation: CASSFTGGDE. The entire CDR3 is CASSFTGGDEQFF.

CDR3 bases read: TGCGCCAGCAGCTTCGAAGGGACTAGCGCTAACACCGGGGAG. Its protein is CASSFEGTSANTGE. The entire CDR3 protein reads CASSFEGTSANTGELFF. The chain combines TRBV5-1 with TRBJ2-2; 10 bases fit TRBD2. The missing CDR3 end, 3 residues past where the read stops, is filled in from the germline J gene. Germline V gives CDR1 SGHRS, CDR2 YFSETQ. V lost 2 bases and J lost 2; bases outside the gene matches: 6. The CDR3 sequence is 17 residues long.

In regard to this clone: The observed sequence ends 3 residues before the CDR3 terminus, with the missing tail filled in from the germline J gene. The V and J genes are TRBV5-4 and TRBJ2-3; a possible D gene is TRBD2 (6 bases). This CDR3 spans 14 amino acids. The V gene lost 2 bases and the J gene lost 5 bases, with 12 bases spanning the gap. Germline V gene sequence: CDR1 SGHNT, CDR2 YYREEE (reference sequence). The covered CDR3 bases are TGTGCCAGCAGCTTTAGGACTACCAGAGATACG. Its translation: CASSFRTTRDT. The complete CDR3 sequence is CASSFRTTRDTQYF.

Remarks on this clone: The sequenced fragment ends 3 residues before the CDR3 boundary, so the rest is inferred from the germline J gene. The rearrangement uses TRBV7-3 and TRBJ2-1; 7 bases match TRBD2. Germline values: CDR1 SGHTA, CDR2 FQGTGA. The CDR3 runs 16 residues. Germline trimming cut 4 bases from V and 3 bases from J; bases unmatched to any gene: 9. The CDR3 spells CASSWYARGGYNEQFF. The sequenced part of the CDR3 DNA is TGTGCCAGCAGCTGGTACGCTCGCGGGGGCTACAATGAG.

On this clone: Read sequence stops 3 residues before the CDR3 end, and the germline J gene provides the missing end. This chain links TRBV5-1 with TRBJ2-7; the match to TRBD1 covers 7 bases. V shed 3 bases and J 6 bases; nucleotides not matched to a gene: 9. CDR3 length equals 14 residues. Germline values: CDR1 SGHRS, CDR2 YFSETQ. CDR3 sequence reads: CASSSTGTGSEQYF. The DNA read from the CDR3 is TGCGCCAGCAGCTCGACAGGGACGGGGTCCGAG.

For this clone: Coverage ceases 3 residues before the CDR3 finishes, and the germline J gene fills in the end. The chain recombines TRBV6-2 or TRBV6-3 with TRBJ2-7; weak D call: TRBD2 (6 bases). The length of the CDR3 is 14 residues. The germline V and J ends were trimmed by 8 bases and 0 bases, with 14 bases remaining between them. CDR1 is MNHEY, CDR2 SVGEGT, per germline. CDR3 DNA (partial): TGTGCCAGCCGCCATAGCGGTGGCTCCTACGAG. Protein sequence: CASRHSGGSYE. The CDR3 in full is CASRHSGGSYEQYF.

Remarks on this clone: The CDR3 end falls 3 residues outside the read, so it is completed with the germline J gene. The chain recombines TRBV7-6 with TRBJ2-7; no definite D call. Looked up from germline, CDR1 is SGHVS and CDR2 is FNYEAQ. This CDR3 spans 12 amino acids. Trimming took 4 bases from V and 4 from J, leaving 8 bases between them. The CDR3 DNA, read in part, is TGTGCCAGCAGCTCTACCCGATACGAG. This sequence encodes CASSSTRYE. The whole CDR3 region reads CASSSTRYEQYF.

Of note for this clone: The read stops 3 residues short of the end of the CDR3; the missing end is completed from the germline J gene. This chain uses TRBV7-3 with TRBJ1-2; 11 bases align to TRBD1. The trim removed 5 bases at V and 5 bases at J, leaving 4 bases unmatched. The CDR3 has 14 amino acids. Germline loops: CDR1 SGHTA, CDR2 FQGTGA. The part of the CDR3 DNA that was read is TGTGCCAGCAGCCCCGGACAGGGGGCTTATGGC. Amino acids: CASSPGQGAYG. The entire CDR3 protein is CASSPGQGAYGYTF.

As for this clone: The CDR3 extends 3 residues past the end of the read, so its final part is completed from the germline J gene. The chain uses TRBV19 and TRBJ2-3, with 9 bases fitting TRBD1. The CDR3 covers 13 residues. Trimming cost V 6 bases and J 3 bases; bases outside gene matches: 1. CDR1 is LNHDA, CDR2 SQIVND, per germline (reference sequence). This CDR3 reads CASSDRGTDTQYF. Partial CDR3 DNA: TGTGCCAGTAGCGACAGGGGGACAGATACG. Drawing the rest from reference TRBV19 and TRBJ2-3, the complete variable domain is DGGITQSPKYLFRKEGQNVTLSCEQNLNHDAMYWYRQDPGQGLRLIYYSQIVNDFQKGDIAEGYSVSREKKESFPLTVTSAQKNPTAFYLCASSDRGTDTQYFGPGTRLTVL.

On this clone itself: The missing CDR3 end, 3 residues past where the read stops, is filled in from the germline J gene. This chain connects TRBV30 to TRBJ2-3, with D uncertain. This CDR3 is 13 amino acids long. Germline values: CDR1 GTSNPN, CDR2 SVGIG (reference sequence). The CDR3 reads CAWSVNRNQPQYF. The sequenced part of the CDR3 DNA is TGTGCCTGGAGTGTAAACAGAAATCAGCCG.

CDR3 amino acids: CSARSPGQETQYF. CDR3 bases read: TGCAGTGCTAGGTCTCCGGGTCAAGAGACG. The chain carries TRBV20-1 and TRBJ2-3; no clear D. With the read ending 3 residues before the CDR3 end, the germline J gene is used to fill in that end. From germline, CDR1 is DFQATT and CDR2 SNEGSKA (reference sequence). The CDR3 is 13 residues long.

This CDR3 reads CASSLGQGFTEAFF. The covered CDR3 bases are TGTGCCAGCAGCTTGGGACAGGGTTTTACTGAA. This chain links TRBV5-4 with TRBJ1-1, with TRBD1 identical over 7 bases. The read comes to an end 3 residues before the CDR3 does, leaving the germline J gene to fill in the end. The CDR3 loop spans 14 amino acids. The germline gives CDR1 SGHNT, CDR2 YYREEE (reference sequence). The V segment lost 0 bases and the J segment 5 bases; nucleotides outside the gene matches: 4.

Regarding this clone: The read gets to within 3 residues of the CDR3 end, and the germline J gene fills in the rest. This chain uses TRBV20-1 with TRBJ2-3, with D hard to call. Germline V lookup: CDR1 DFQATT, CDR2 SNEGSKA (reference sequence). Trimming stripped 5 bases from V and 1 base from J, with 10 bases between. CDR3 length: 13 amino acids. CDR3: CSAGSQGTDTQYF. CDR3 DNA (partial): TGCAGTGCTGGGTCGCAGGGCACAGATACG.

About this clone: Read coverage stops 3 residues before the CDR3 terminus; the germline J gene supplies the remainder. The chain couples TRBV20-1 to TRBJ2-7; 7 positions match TRBD1. V lost 6 bases, J lost 3 bases, and 8 bases stayed unmatched. CDR1 is DFQATT, CDR2 SNEGSKA, per germline (reference sequence). The CDR3 runs 13 residues. The CDR3 sequence: CSAPDRTDYEQYF. Partial CDR3 DNA: TGCAGTGCCCCGGACAGGACAGACTACGAG.

A word on this clone: The read finishes 3 residues shy of the CDR3 end, and the germline J gene is used to complete it. This rearrangement joins TRBV19 to TRBJ2-6; TRBD1 aligns across 8 bases. Trimming cost V 5 bases and J 4 bases; bases outside gene matches: 7. CDR3 length: 16 amino acids. Germline loops: CDR1 LNHDA, CDR2 SQIVND (reference sequence). The sequenced CDR3 bases are TGTGCCAGTAGTGGAAAGACAGGGGCGGGGGCCAACGTC. Amino acid sequence: CASSGKTGAGANV. From start to end, the CDR3 is CASSGKTGAGANVLTF.

A note on this clone: The CDR3 end falls 3 residues outside the read, so it is completed with the germline J gene. This chain uses TRBV9 with TRBJ1-2, with D unclear. Trimming took 0 bases from V and 5 from J, leaving 8 bases between them. The CDR3 is made up of 13 amino acids. Germline V gene lookup returns CDR1 SGDLS and CDR2 YYNGEE. The CDR3 is CASSVDGYYGYTF. Partial CDR3 DNA: TGTGCCAGCAGCGTAGACGGGTATTATGGC.

CDR3 bases read: TGTGCCAGCAGCTCCACAGGGGACAATGAG. Translating gives CASSSTGDNE. The CDR3 in its entirety is CASSSTGDNEQFF. The V gene is TRBV7-9, the J gene TRBJ2-1, with 7 bases identical to TRBD1. The read terminates 3 residues ahead of where the CDR3 ends, so the germline J gene completes it. The CDR3 sequence is 13 residues long. J gave up 5 bases and V 4 bases, and 2 bases lay outside the gene matches. Looked up from germline, CDR1 is SEHNR and CDR2 is FQNEAQ (reference sequence).

With regard to this clone: The CDR3 end falls 3 residues outside the read, so it is completed with the germline J gene. The rearrangement uses TRBV5-6 and TRBJ1-5; D may be TRBD1 (5 bases). CDR1 is SGHDT and CDR2 is YYEEEE in the germline V gene. The V and J ends lost 4 bases and 7 bases respectively, with 15 bases between them. The CDR3 loop spans 14 amino acids. Partial CDR3 DNA: TGTGCCAGCAGCCAGGAGGGGAGCTGGCAGCCC. It encodes CASSQEGSWQP. The complete CDR3 sequence is CASSQEGSWQPQHF.

As to this clone: Read data end 3 residues before the CDR3 end; the end is taken from the germline J gene. This rearrangement joins TRBV30 to TRBJ1-1; tentative D call: TRBD1 (5 bases). The CDR3 is made up of 11 amino acids. CDR1 and CDR2 from the germline V gene are GTSNPN and SVGIG (reference sequence). The DNA read from the CDR3 is TGTGCCTGGAGTGTGGGGGGTGGT. This gives the protein CAWSVGGG. The complete CDR3 sequence is CAWSVGGGAFF.